Listed below are T cell receptor beta chains from one sample, sequenced in a study. Profiling relied on immunoSEQ multiplex PCR, and the TCRdb table lists in-frame clones only, not all of them. Among approximately 53,000 clones listed, approximately 93% were seen once. Sample: PBMCs. The receptor set was obtained from a man aged 40-49 years with rheumatoid arthritis. CDR3s include the opening cysteine and the closing phenylalanine or tryptophan. Fields, in order: D gene, V gene, clone size, J gene, CDR3 protein, CDR3 DNA. A D gene is named only where the DNA matches it firmly. The listing skips clone size in some rows; elsewhere it reads once, few, many or a size class.

.	TRBV7-9	.	TRBJ2-7	CASSLVPGTYEQYF	TGTGCCAGCAGCTTAGTTCCGGGGACCTACGAGCAGTACTTC
TRBD2	TRBV19	.	TRBJ2-7	CASSRQAGASYEQYF	TGTGCCAGTAGTCGGCAAGCGGGAGCGTCCTACGAGCAGTACTTC
TRBD2	TRBV10-1	once	TRBJ2-3	CASSESYASGGTDTQYF	TGCGCCAGCAGTGAGTCGTACGCTAGCGGGGGCACAGATACGCAGTATTTT
.	TRBV5-8	.	TRBJ1-4	CASSLEVFRQRFNEKLFF	TGTGCCAGCAGCTTGGAAGTTTTTCGTCAGAGGTTTAATGAAAAACTGTTTTTT
.	TRBV2	.	TRBJ1-4	CAREGGTTNEKLFF	TGTGCCAGAGAAGGGGGGACAACTAATGAAAAACTGTTTTTT
TRBD2	TRBV5-4	.	TRBJ2-1	CASSFSGSSYNEQFF	TGTGCCAGCAGCTTTAGCGGGAGCTCCTACAATGAGCAGTTCTTC
.	TRBV19	once	TRBJ2-1	CASRTPRSLQFF	TGTGCCAGTAGAACACCTAGGAGTCTCCAGTTCTTC
.	TRBV11-2	.	TRBJ2-1	CASSPVAGTGNEQFF	TGTGCCAGCAGCCCCGTCGCGGGTACAGGCAATGAGCAGTTCTTC
.	TRBV20-1	.	TRBJ1-1	CSAYDSEAFF	TGCAGTGCTTATGACAGCGAAGCTTTCTTT
.	TRBV11-3	few	TRBJ2-1	CASSAGDYNEQFF	TGTGCCAGCAGCGCCGGGGATTACAATGAGCAGTTCTTC
TRBD1	TRBV6-5	.	TRBJ2-3	CASRGTGVNTQYF	TGTGCCAGCAGGGGGACAGGGGTCAATACGCAGTATTTT
TRBD1	TRBV15	few	TRBJ1-2	CATSRGQGDNYGYTF	TGTGCCACCAGCAGAGGACAGGGTGATAACTATGGCTACACCTTC
.	TRBV13	.	TRBJ2-7	CASSSYGGPSYEQYF	TGTGCCAGCAGCTCGTACGGGGGGCCATCCTACGAGCAGTACTTC
.	TRBV29-1	.	TRBJ2-3	CSVEPDTDTQYF	TGCAGCGTTGAACCTGACACAGATACGCAGTATTTT
.	TRBV5-1	.	TRBJ2-3	CASSLRDTDTQYF	TGCGCCAGCAGCTTGCGGGATACAGATACGCAGTATTTT
.	TRBV7-2	.	TRBJ1-2	CASSLEGDTIGYTF	TGTGCCAGCAGCTTAGAGGGGGACACCATAGGCTACACCTTC
.	TRBV6-5	.	TRBJ2-7	CASSLNRDGYEQYF	TGTGCCAGCAGCCTCAACCGGGATGGATACGAGCAGTACTTC
TRBD1	TRBV7-9	.	TRBJ1-6	CASSADRGRLNNSPLHF	TGTGCCAGCAGCGCGGACAGGGGGCGATTGAATAATTCACCCCTCCACTTT
.	TRBV2	few	TRBJ1-2	CASRRGYTF	TGTGCCAGCAGACGTGGCTACACCTTC
TRBD1	TRBV9	.	TRBJ1-1	CASSATGDNTEAFF	TGTGCCAGCAGCGCGACAGGGGACAACACTGAAGCTTTCTTT
.	TRBV19	.	TRBJ2-1	CASSMSLTGWGDEQFF	TGTGCCAGTAGTATGAGTTTGACAGGGTGGGGGGATGAGCAGTTCTTC
.	TRBV11-1	once	TRBJ2-7	CASSLASEIRRNEQYF	TGTGCCAGCAGCTTAGCGTCTGAAATTAGGCGAAACGAGCAGTACTTC
.	TRBV9	.	TRBJ2-5	CASSVGGRGGETQYF	TGTGCCAGCAGCGTAGGTGGCAGGGGAGGTGAGACCCAGTACTTC
.	TRBV6-5	.	TRBJ1-6	CASSPFDAGNSPLHF	TGTGCCAGCAGCCCCTTTGACGCCGGCAATTCACCCCTCCACTTT
TRBD1	TRBV29-1	.	TRBJ1-5	CSVLETGLRGQPQHF	TGCAGCGTTCTCGAGACAGGGCTCCGGGGTCAGCCCCAGCATTTT
.	TRBV9	few	TRBJ2-7	CASSPLGGGGDEQYF	TGTGCCAGCAGCCCTTTAGGAGGGGGCGGGGACGAGCAGTACTTC
.	TRBV15	.	TRBJ2-7	CATSRDRISSYEQYF	TGTGCCACCAGCAGAGATCGAATATCTTCCTACGAGCAGTACTTC
.	TRBV5-6	.	TRBJ1-2	CASSSTMEYGYTF	TGTGCCAGCAGCTCGACTATGGAGTATGGCTACACCTTC
.	TRBV19	.	TRBJ2-3	CASSPPEQDTQYF	TGTGCCAGTAGTCCCCCGGAGCAAGATACGCAGTATTTT
.	TRBV2	once	TRBJ2-2	CASSNIGQTGELFF	TGTGCCAGCAGTAATATAGGTCAAACCGGGGAGCTGTTTTTT